The TCR beta chain under discussion was sequenced for a study of blood T cell repertoires in COVID-19. Authors' analysis steps: The assay estimated nucleated cells by amplifying reference gene primers. Measured with immunoSEQ multiplex PCR; TCRdb has only the in-frame clones, and not every one. The DNA was the basis for D and trimming; V, J and clone size are from that table. The sample comprises approximately 71,000 clones, 88% of which are singletons, and 4% to 5.5% rests with the top ten. This CDR3 comprises 14 residues. The germline gives CDR1 MNHEY, CDR2 SVGAGI. The V and J ends lost 6 bases and 12 bases, in that order; junction bases with no gene match: 12.

The chain combines TRBV6-5 with TRBJ1-5, with 9 bases fitting TRBD1. This TCR was recovered from a human donor in a cohort sampled during active COVID-19. Sequencing used peripheral blood. DNA for the CDR3: TGTGCCAGCAGGACGGGACAGGGCGGGTCGGTCCAGCATTTT. It codes for CASRTGQGGSVQHF.